The 19 T cell receptor beta chains below come from one sample, sequenced in a study of T cell responses to AZD1222 COVID-19 vaccine. Measured with immunoSEQ multiplex PCR; TCRdb has only the in-frame clones, and not every one. The sample holds about 140,000 clones, around 89% seen once. The sample in question was peripheral blood, obtained on day 0 of AZD1222 vaccination. These TCRs come from an adult in good health.

The CDR3 sequence is CASSLQGNNEQFF. The CDR3 DNA follows: TGTGCCAGCAGCTTACAGGGAAACAATGAGCAGTTCTTC. The rearrangement joins TRBV9 to TRBJ2-1, with a tentative D call TRBD1 (6 bases). Germline loops: CDR1 SGDLS, CDR2 YYNGEE. This CDR3 has 13 amino acids. The V and J ends lost 4 bases and 5 bases respectively, with 10 bases between them.

This chain uses TRBV19 with TRBJ1-2; D gene uncertain. Germline CDR1 reads LNHDA; CDR2 reads SQIVND (reference sequence). V was pared by 9 bases and J by 3 bases, with 14 bases between. The CDR3 runs to 13 residues. The CDR3 DNA reads as TGTGCCAGCTACGGAATCTCCGACTATGGCTACACCTTC. Protein sequence: CASYGISDYGYTF.

V gene TRBV28 combines with J gene TRBJ2-1; 10 nucleotides line up with TRBD1. Germline loops: CDR1 MDHEN, CDR2 SYDVKM. The CDR3 runs 16 residues. V shed 5 bases, J shed 2 bases, and the junction held 6 bases outside the gene matches. CDR3 in DNA: TGTGCCAGCAGTAACGGACAGGGGGGGACCTACAATGAGCAGTTCTTC. Its protein product is CASSNGQGGTYNEQFF.

This chain connects TRBV4-3 to TRBJ2-3; D unresolved. This CDR3 has 17 residues. Between the trimmed V and J ends, which lost 1 base and 0 bases, there was a span of 14 bases. The V gene's germline CDR1 is LGHNA and CDR2 YSLEER. CDR3 sequence reads: CASSQARLVISTDTQYF. In nucleotides, the CDR3 is TGCGCCAGCAGCCAAGCGAGGCTAGTGATAAGCACAGATACGCAGTATTTT.

The gene calls are TRBV4-1 and TRBJ2-4, with D possibly matching TRBD1 (5 bases). The CDR3 spans 18 residues. Germline-derived CDR1 and CDR2 are MGHRA and YSYEKL. V lost 4 bases, J lost 0 bases, and 19 bases lay in between. CDR3 nucleotides: TGCGCCAGCAGCCCCTTTCCCAGGGTTGGGCTAGCCAAAAACATTCAGTACTTC. Protein: CASSPFPRVGLAKNIQYF.

This clone was detected once. This chain joins TRBV3-1 (or the pseudogene TRBV3-2) and TRBJ2-7; the match to TRBD2 covers 9 bases. Germline values: CDR1 LGHDT, CDR2 YNNKEL (reference sequence). The junction had 7 bases not matched to a gene; V was cut back by 4 bases and J by 3 bases. The length of the CDR3 is 15 residues. CDR3 DNA sequence: TGTGCCAGCAGCCCACCCGGGACTAGCTTCTACGAGCAGTACTTC. It codes for CASSPPGTSFYEQYF.

The CDR3 DNA reads as TGTGCCAGCAGCTTAGGAGGGGGTTGGGGTTACGAGCAGTACTTC. The encoded protein is CASSLGGGWGYEQYF. This chain links TRBV7-9 with TRBJ2-7; weak D call: TRBD1 (6 bases). The length of the CDR3 is 15 residues. The germline V gene encodes CDR1 SEHNR and CDR2 FQNEAQ (reference sequence). V lost 1 base and J lost 4, with 14 bases in between.

This chain connects TRBV29-1 to TRBJ1-2, with 8 bases lining up with TRBD1. CDR3 length: 13 amino acids. Germline V gene sequence: CDR1 SQVTM, CDR2 ANQGSEA. The V segment lost 5 bases and the J segment 4 bases; nucleotides outside the gene matches: 6. CDR3 loop: CSVLTGDFYGYTF. The CDR3, as DNA: TGCAGCGTTCTGACAGGGGATTTCTATGGCTACACCTTC.

This chain connects TRBV6-2 or TRBV6-3 to TRBJ2-7; D is ambiguous. The CDR3 extends over 13 amino acids. V dropped 2 bases and J dropped 4 bases, with 9 bases sitting between them. Germline CDR1 reads MNHEY; CDR2 reads SVGEGT. CDR3 residues: CASSYDPRYEQYF. The CDR3 DNA is TGTGCCAGCAGTTACGATCCTAGATACGAGCAGTACTTC.

This chain uses TRBV5-4 with TRBJ1-1; TRBD1 is a possible D gene (5 bases). Germline values: CDR1 SGHNT, CDR2 YYREEE (reference sequence). V was cut by 0 bases and J by 1 base, with 13 bases left in between. The CDR3 sequence is 16 residues long. The CDR3 is CASSLDPNRPNTEAFF. CDR3 nucleotide sequence: TGTGCCAGCAGCTTGGACCCTAACAGGCCGAACACTGAAGCTTTCTTT.

In this sample, this clone turned up once. J is TRBJ2-3 and V is TRBV7-2; 7 bases line up with TRBD1. V shed 4 bases and J 2 bases; nucleotides not matched to a gene: 6. Germline lookup yields CDR1 SGHTA and CDR2 FQGNSA. CDR3 length equals 15 residues. The CDR3 sequence: CASSSQQGTTDTQYF. The CDR3 DNA reads as TGTGCCAGCAGCTCCCAACAGGGGACCACAGATACGCAGTATTTT.

This clone is a singleton in its sample. CDR3: CASSLVRGGYNEQFF. The CDR3 region has the DNA TGCGCCAGCAGCTTGGTCCGCGGGGGGTACAATGAGCAGTTCTTC. V usage is TRBV5-1 and J usage is TRBJ2-1; 8 bases are a match to TRBD2. V dropped 0 bases and J dropped 4; count of bases not matched to a gene: 3. The germline V gene encodes CDR1 SGHRS and CDR2 YFSETQ. The CDR3 contains 15 residues.

This clone showed up just once. This chain joins TRBV7-8 and TRBJ1-1, with D unclear. The CDR3 runs to 14 residues. Per germline, CDR1 SGHVS and CDR2 FQNEAQ. With 1 base removed from V and 5 bases from J, the gap between germline ends came to 11 bases. Written as DNA, the CDR3 is TGTGCCAGCAGCTTAGGAGGACCGAGAACTGAAGCTTTCTTT. Translated, it gives CASSLGGPRTEAFF.

The genes are TRBV28 and TRBJ2-1; TRBD1 agrees at 7 bases. The CDR3 length is 14 residues. V lost 3 bases to trimming and J lost 7 bases; unmatched junction nucleotides: 6. Germline V CDR1 and CDR2: MDHEN, SYDVKM. The CDR3 loop reads CASSFGQGVNEQFF. CDR3 DNA sequence: TGTGCCAGCAGTTTTGGGCAGGGGGTAAATGAGCAGTTCTTC.

This chain connects TRBV14 to TRBJ2-7; TRBD1 agrees at 7 bases. Germline CDR1 and CDR2: SGHDN and FVKESK. The CDR3 has 16 residues. After removal of 0 bases from V and 2 bases from J, the junction contained 7 bases not matched to a gene. As DNA, the CDR3 is TGTGCCAGCAGCCAAGAACGGACAGGAACGACCTACGAGCAGTACTTC. It yields the protein CASSQERTGTTYEQYF.

This clone appeared a single time. V and J are TRBV7-2 and TRBJ1-5; D may be TRBD1 (6 bases). The germline CDR1 and CDR2 sequences are SGHTA and FQGNSA. Trimming removed 2 bases from V and 6 bases from J, with 11 bases in between. The CDR3 is made up of 14 amino acids. CDR3: CASSLRSGAQPQHF. The CDR3 region has the DNA TGTGCCAGCAGCTTAAGGTCAGGGGCTCAGCCCCAGCATTTT. The complete variable domain, with remaining parts taken from reference TRBV7-2 and TRBJ1-5, reads GAGVSQSPSNKVTEKGKDVELRCDPISGHTALYWYRQSLGQGLEFLIYFQGNSAPDKSGLPSDRFSAERTGGSVSTLTIQRTQQEDSAVYLCASSLRSGAQPQHFGDGTRLSIL.

The chain carries TRBV3-1 (or the pseudogene TRBV3-2) and TRBJ2-6; 9 bases line up with TRBD1. The germline V gene has CDR1 LGHDT and CDR2 YNNKEL (reference sequence). CDR3 length: 17 amino acids. V was clipped by 4 bases and J by 0 bases; unmatched bases: 4. CDR3 nucleotides: TGTGCCAGCAGCCGGGACAGGGTGAACTCTGGGGCCAACGTCCTGACTTTC. Translating it yields CASSRDRVNSGANVLTF.

This chain connects TRBV6-6 to TRBJ1-5; perhaps TRBD1 as D (5 bases). The germline V gene has CDR1 MNHNY and CDR2 SVGAGI (reference sequence). The CDR3 is made up of 15 amino acids. Trimming pared 0 bases from V and 7 bases from J, leaving 13 bases between. CDR3 DNA sequence: TGTGCCAGCAGTTACTCGGGGGGGATCGGGCAGCCCCAGCATTTT. Translated, it gives CASSYSGGIGQPQHF.

J is TRBJ2-4 and V is TRBV7-9, with D hard to call. CDR3 size: 15 residues. The V end was cut by 2 bases, the J end by 2 bases, with 10 bases between. CDR1 is SEHNR, CDR2 FQNEAQ, per germline (reference sequence). The CDR3 here is CASSLWEISKNIQYF. The CDR3 DNA follows: TGTGCCAGCAGCTTATGGGAAATATCCAAAAACATTCAGTACTTC.